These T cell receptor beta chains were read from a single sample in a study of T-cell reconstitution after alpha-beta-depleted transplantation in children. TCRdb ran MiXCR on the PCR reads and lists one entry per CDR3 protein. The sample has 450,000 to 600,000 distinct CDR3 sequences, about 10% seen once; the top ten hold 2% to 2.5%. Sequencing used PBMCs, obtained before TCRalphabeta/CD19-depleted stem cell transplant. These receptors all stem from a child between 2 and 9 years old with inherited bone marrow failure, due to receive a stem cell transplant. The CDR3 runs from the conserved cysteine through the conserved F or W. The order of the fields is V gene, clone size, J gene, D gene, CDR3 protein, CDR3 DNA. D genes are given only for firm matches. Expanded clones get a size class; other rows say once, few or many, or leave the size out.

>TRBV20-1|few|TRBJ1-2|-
CCARDDPVVLGGYTF
TGCTGTGCTAGAGACGACCCGGTTGTGTTGGGTGGCTACACCTTC
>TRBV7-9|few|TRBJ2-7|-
CASSLGPDGGEQYF
TGTGCCAGCAGCTTAGGGCCCGACGGCGGCGAGCAGTACTTC
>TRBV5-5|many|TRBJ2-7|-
CASSLGTNGEQYF
TGTGCCAGCAGCTTGGGGACTAATGGCGAGCAGTACTTC
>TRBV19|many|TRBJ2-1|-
CASSMASSYSYNEQFF
TGTGCCAGTAGTATGGCTAGCAGCTACTCCTACAATGAGCAGTTCTTC
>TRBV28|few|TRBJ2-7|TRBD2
CASSFRGGISSYEQYF
TGTGCCAGCAGTTTTCGGGGGGGGATAAGCTCCTACGAGCAGTACTTC
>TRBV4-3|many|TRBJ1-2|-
CASSQKGGWGGYTF
TGCGCCAGCAGCCAAAAAGGAGGGTGGGGTGGCTACACCTTC
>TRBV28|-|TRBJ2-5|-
CASSLYRGRGWGETQYF
TGTGCCAGCAGTTTATATCGGGGTCGAGGCTGGGGAGAGACCCAGTACTTC
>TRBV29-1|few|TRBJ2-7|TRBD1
CSVEDPTGIPYEQYF
TGCAGCGTTGAAGACCCGACAGGGATTCCTTACGAGCAGTACTTC
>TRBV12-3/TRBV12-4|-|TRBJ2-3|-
CASSLTETGYTDTQYF
TGTGCCAGCAGTTTGACCGAGACAGGCTACACAGATACGCAGTATTTT
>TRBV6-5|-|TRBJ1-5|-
CASSNTASNQPQHF
TGTGCCAGCAGTAACACAGCTAGCAATCAGCCCCAGCATTTT
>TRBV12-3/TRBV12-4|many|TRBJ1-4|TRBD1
CASRLSPGTGNEKLFF
TGTGCCAGCAGATTGAGTCCCGGGACAGGGAATGAAAAACTGTTTTTT
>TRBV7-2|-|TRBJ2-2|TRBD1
CASSLRWTGGTGELFF
TGTGCCAGCAGCTTAAGGTGGACAGGGGGCACCGGGGAGCTGTTTTTT
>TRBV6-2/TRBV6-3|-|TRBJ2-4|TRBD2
CASSYSGLAGRALAKNIQYF
TGTGCCAGCAGTTACTCTGGACTAGCGGGACGGGCTTTAGCCAAAAACATTCAGTACTTC
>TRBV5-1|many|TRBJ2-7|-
CASSLSSRRWEQYF
TGCGCCAGCAGCTTAAGTAGCAGGCGGTGGGAGCAGTACTTC
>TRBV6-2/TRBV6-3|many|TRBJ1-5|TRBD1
CASSYSGGDQPQHF
TGTGCCAGCAGTTACTCAGGGGGCGATCAGCCCCAGCATTTT
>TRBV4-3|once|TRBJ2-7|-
CASSQDRREPYEQYF
TGCGCCAGCAGCCAAGATCGGAGAGAGCCCTACGAGCAGTACTTC
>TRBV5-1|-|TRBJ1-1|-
CASSLGPAGNTEAFF
TGCGCCAGCAGCTTGGGCCCTGCAGGGAACACTGAAGCTTTCTTT
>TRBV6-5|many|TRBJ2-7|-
CASSYFFDNSYEQYF
TGTGCCAGCAGTTACTTTTTCGACAACTCCTACGAGCAGTACTTC
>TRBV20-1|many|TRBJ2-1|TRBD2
CSARGRLAGVINEQFF
TGCAGTGCTAGAGGTCGACTAGCGGGAGTGATCAATGAGCAGTTCTTC
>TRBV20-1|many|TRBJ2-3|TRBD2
CSARDTTSGTRTDTQYF
TGCAGTGCTAGAGATACGACTAGCGGGACCCGCACAGATACGCAGTATTTT
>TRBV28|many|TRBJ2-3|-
CASSFPSGDTDTQYF
TGTGCCAGCAGTTTTCCCAGTGGGGACACAGATACGCAGTATTTT
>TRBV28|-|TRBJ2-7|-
CASSHILGAYEQYF
TGTGCCAGCAGTCATATCCTGGGCGCCTACGAGCAGTACTTC